Presented here are 13 T cell receptor beta chains from one specimen sequenced in a study of T-cell memory formation after mild COVID-19 (dated by TCRdb to about 2021). Library method: 5' RACE. Sequencing instrument: Illumina NovaSeq 6000. Clones were called with MiXCR by TCRdb after fastp trimmed the public reads at Q25, and only in-frame beta chains were retained. Every CDR3 protein is listed once, alongside the most common genes and DNA of its rows. Within this sample are 350,000 to 400,000 distinct CDR3 sequences, with around 14% of them counted one time only. 22% of the sample is held by the ten biggest clonotypes. What was sequenced was PBMCs or a T cell subset sorted from them (not recorded which). The receptors derive from a man in his late teens or twenties who had mild COVID-19 (a few samples of this study predate the infection). The sample titles of this study are shuffled in the database, so cell type and time point are left out; the donor was told from shared clones.

The rearrangement links TRBV5-1 to TRBJ1-1; D perhaps matches TRBD1 (6 bases). The CDR3 consists of 12 residues. V lost 4 bases, J lost 6 bases, and 10 bases lay in between. Germline V gene lookup returns CDR1 SGHRS and CDR2 YFSETQ. In DNA, the CDR3 is TGCGCCAGCAGCGCGGAGGGGGCTGAAGCTTTCTTT. Translated, it gives CASSAEGAEAFF.

This clonotype was seen more than once but under ten times. CDR3 sequence reads: CASSYRSRRTEAFF. CDR3 coding DNA: TGTGCCAGCAGTTACAGGAGTCGACGGACTGAAGCTTTCTTT. The V call is TRBV6-5, the J call TRBJ1-1; the D is unclear. Germline assignment: CDR1 MNHEY and CDR2 SVGAGI. Trimming removed 2 bases from V and 5 bases from J, with 12 bases in between. CDR3 size: 14 residues.

This clonotype was found a few times. The chain uses TRBV11-2 and TRBJ1-1, with 9 bases fitting TRBD1. The V gene's germline CDR1 is SGHAT and CDR2 FQNNGV. The CDR3 covers 15 residues. The junction had 3 bases not matched to a gene; V was cut back by 0 bases and J by 4 bases. As DNA, the CDR3 is TGTGCCAGCAGCTTAGAATGGGGACAGGGCACTGAAGCTTTCTTT. Protein: CASSLEWGQGTEAFF.

This clonotype came up many times. V usage is TRBV4-3 and J usage is TRBJ1-1; D not certain. This CDR3 has 15 residues. V lost 0 bases, J lost 2 bases, and 10 bases lay in between. Germline V CDR1 and CDR2: LGHNA, YSLEER. The CDR3 region is CASSQDPPDNTEAFF. The CDR3 DNA sequence: TGCGCCAGCAGCCAAGATCCCCCAGATAACACTGAAGCTTTCTTT.

This clonotype showed up just a few times. V usage is TRBV12-3 or TRBV12-4 and J usage is TRBJ1-2; 8 bases match TRBD1. The CDR3 runs to 14 residues. With 6 bases clipped from V and 5 bases from J, the junction kept 8 bases outside the gene matches. The CDR3 bases are TGTGCCAGCAGGTGGACAGGGACCCTATATGGCTACACCTTC. It codes for CASRWTGTLYGYTF.

The rearrangement links TRBV7-9 to TRBJ2-7; D is ambiguous. Germline V gene lookup returns CDR1 SEHNR and CDR2 FQNEAQ (reference sequence). V dropped 4 bases and J dropped 6 bases, with 13 bases sitting between them. The length of the CDR3 is 13 residues. CDR3 loop: CASSSTPGLEQYF. For the CDR3, the DNA is TGTGCCAGCAGCTCCACACCGGGCCTCGAGCAGTACTTC.

This chain links TRBV28 with TRBJ2-1; 8 bases agree with TRBD2. The CDR3 has 15 residues. Trimming at V came to 6 bases and at J to 3 bases, leaving 7 bases not matched to a gene. CDR1 and CDR2 (germline): MDHEN, SYDVKM. Here the CDR3 DNA reads TGTGCCAGCAGCCCCGGGGGGGCCGACTACAATGAGCAGTTCTTC. Its translation: CASSPGGADYNEQFF. Supplemented by reference TRBV28 and TRBJ2-1, the full variable domain reads DVKVTQSSRYLVKRTGEKVFLECVQDMDHENMFWYRQDPGLGLRLIYFSYDVKMKEKGDIPEGYSVSREKKERFSLILESASTNQTSMYLCASSPGGADYNEQFFGPGTRLTVL.

This clonotype has just a few counts. This chain connects TRBV5-1 to TRBJ2-1; a weak D match, TRBD2 (6 bases). CDR3 length: 15 residues. The V end lost 6 bases, the J end lost 0 bases, and 13 bases lay between the germline ends. The germline V gene has CDR1 SGHRS and CDR2 YFSETQ. CDR3 residues: CASTGAGSSYNEQFF. CDR3 sequence (DNA): TGCGCCAGCACCGGGGCCGGGAGCTCCTACAATGAGCAGTTCTTC.

This clonotype was seen only a few times. V and J are TRBV9 and TRBJ2-3; TRBD1 agrees at 8 bases. Germline V gene sequence: CDR1 SGDLS, CDR2 YYNGEE. V shed 6 bases, J shed 4 bases, and the junction held 10 bases outside the gene matches. This CDR3 comprises 15 residues. CDR3 region: CASTSGGRNPDTQYF. The CDR3 bases are TGTGCCAGCACGTCAGGGGGCCGAAACCCAGATACGCAGTATTTT.

The genes are TRBV20-1 and TRBJ2-3; no definite D call. Germline V gene sequence: CDR1 DFQATT, CDR2 SNEGSKA (reference sequence). The length of the CDR3 is 10 residues. Trimming stripped 4 bases from V and 6 bases from J, with 5 bases between. The CDR3 protein is CSANPDTQYF. CDR3 nucleotide sequence: TGCAGTGCTAATCCGGATACGCAGTATTTT.

The chain uses TRBV2 and TRBJ2-3; no reliable D call. Germline assignment: CDR1 SNHLY and CDR2 FYNNEI. The CDR3 runs 13 residues. Trimming shortened V by 9 bases and J by 1 base, and 11 bases separated the two germline ends. CDR3 sequence reads: CARAGRRTDTQYF. As DNA, the CDR3 is TGTGCCAGGGCAGGACGGCGCACAGATACGCAGTATTTT.

The chain combines TRBV11-2 with TRBJ2-5, with 8 bases that match TRBD2. Germline V gene lookup returns CDR1 SGHAT and CDR2 FQNNGV. V shed 5 bases, J shed 5 bases, and the junction held 4 bases outside the gene matches. This CDR3 region has 13 residues. In DNA, the CDR3 is TGTGCCAGCAGCCGGGAGGGGAGGGAGACCCAGTACTTC. Its protein is CASSREGRETQYF. Combining the CDR3 with reference TRBV11-2 and TRBJ2-5 gives the whole variable domain EAGVAQSPRYKIIEKRQSVAFWCNPISGHATLYWYQQILGQGPKLLIQFQNNGVVDDSQLPKDRFSAERLKGVDSTLKIQPAKLEDSAVYLCASSREGRETQYFGPGTRLLVL.

V and J are TRBV4-3 and TRBJ2-6, with D hard to call. In germline, CDR1 is LGHNA, CDR2 YSLEER. The CDR3 totals 17 residues. V lost 0 bases and J lost 0, with 9 bases in between. The CDR3 here is CASSQDRLRSGANVLTF. The CDR3 DNA reads as TGCGCCAGCAGCCAAGATCGTCTTCGCTCTGGGGCCAACGTCCTGACTTTC.